This T cell receptor beta chain came from a study of Ad26.COV2.S vaccination and SARS-CoV-2 variants. Overall study findings and caveats: Whether participants received vaccine or placebo, their non-spike TCR breadth was similar.

A few counts support this clone. Its antigen remains unknown. V lost 5 bases to trimming and J lost 7 bases, with 12 bases between them. The CDR3 extends over 13 amino acids. Looked up from germline, CDR1 is SGHTA and CDR2 is FQGTGA. Clones were sequenced by immunoSEQ multiplex PCR, and TCRdb holds only the in-frame ones, with some missing. The sample records over 90,000 clones, 60% to 85% being singletons. The chain combines TRBV7-3 with TRBJ1-5; TRBD1 might be the D (5 bases). The sample was peripheral blood, taken after recovery from COVID-19. The source of this sequence is a human donor who had recovered from COVID-19. DNA for the CDR3: TGTGCCAGCAGCGTAATAGGGGACCAGCCCCAGCATTTT. The encoded protein is CASSVIGDQPQHF.